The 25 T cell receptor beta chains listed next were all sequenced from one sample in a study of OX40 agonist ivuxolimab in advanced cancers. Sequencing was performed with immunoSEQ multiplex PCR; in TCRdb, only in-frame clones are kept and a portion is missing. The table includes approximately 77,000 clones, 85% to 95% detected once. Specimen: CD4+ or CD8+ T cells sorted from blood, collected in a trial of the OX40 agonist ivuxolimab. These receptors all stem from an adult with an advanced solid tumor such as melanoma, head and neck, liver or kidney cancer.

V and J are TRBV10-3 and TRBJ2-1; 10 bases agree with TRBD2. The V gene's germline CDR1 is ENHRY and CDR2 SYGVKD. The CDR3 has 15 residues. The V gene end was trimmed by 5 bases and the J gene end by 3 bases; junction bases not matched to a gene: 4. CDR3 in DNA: TGTGCCATCAGTCCCGGGACTAGCGACTACAATGAGCAGTTCTTC. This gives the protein CAISPGTSDYNEQFF.

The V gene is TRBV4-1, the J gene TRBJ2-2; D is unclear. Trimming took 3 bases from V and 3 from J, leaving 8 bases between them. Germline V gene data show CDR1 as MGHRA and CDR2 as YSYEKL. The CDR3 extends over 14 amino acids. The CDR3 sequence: CASSHLQDTGELFF. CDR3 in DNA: TGCGCCAGCAGCCACCTACAAGACACCGGGGAGCTGTTTTTT.

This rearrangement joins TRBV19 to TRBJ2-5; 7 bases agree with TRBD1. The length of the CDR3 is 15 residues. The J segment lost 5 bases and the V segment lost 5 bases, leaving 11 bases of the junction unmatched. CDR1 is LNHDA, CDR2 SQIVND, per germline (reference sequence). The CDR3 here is CASSFPRQGFETQYF. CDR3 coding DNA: TGTGCCAGTAGTTTCCCGAGACAGGGTTTCGAGACCCAGTACTTC. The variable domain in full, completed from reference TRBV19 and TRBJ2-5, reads DGGITQSPKYLFRKEGQNVTLSCEQNLNHDAMYWYRQDPGQGLRLIYYSQIVNDFQKGDIAEGYSVSREKKESFPLTVTSAQKNPTAFYLCASSFPRQGFETQYFGPGTRLLVL.

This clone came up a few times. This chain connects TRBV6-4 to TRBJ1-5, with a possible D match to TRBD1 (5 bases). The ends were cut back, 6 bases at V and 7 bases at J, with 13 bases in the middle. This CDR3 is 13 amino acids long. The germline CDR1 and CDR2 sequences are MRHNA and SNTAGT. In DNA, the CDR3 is TGTGCCAGCAGGGGGGGTTCGGGACAGCCCCAGCATTTT. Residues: CASRGGSGQPQHF.

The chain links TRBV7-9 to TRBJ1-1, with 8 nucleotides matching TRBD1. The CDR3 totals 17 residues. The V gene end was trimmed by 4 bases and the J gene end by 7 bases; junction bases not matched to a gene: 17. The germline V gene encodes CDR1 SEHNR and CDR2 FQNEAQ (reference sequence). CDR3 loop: CASSWTTGDGRGDEAFF. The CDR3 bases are TGTGCCAGCAGCTGGACGACAGGGGATGGAAGGGGTGATGAAGCTTTCTTT.

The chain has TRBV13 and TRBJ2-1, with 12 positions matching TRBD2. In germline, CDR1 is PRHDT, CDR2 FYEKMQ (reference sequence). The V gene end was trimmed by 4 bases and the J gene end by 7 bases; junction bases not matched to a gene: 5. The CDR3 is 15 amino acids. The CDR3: CASSSLAGGPNEQFF. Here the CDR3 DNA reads TGTGCCAGCAGCTCTCTAGCGGGGGGGCCAAATGAGCAGTTCTTC.

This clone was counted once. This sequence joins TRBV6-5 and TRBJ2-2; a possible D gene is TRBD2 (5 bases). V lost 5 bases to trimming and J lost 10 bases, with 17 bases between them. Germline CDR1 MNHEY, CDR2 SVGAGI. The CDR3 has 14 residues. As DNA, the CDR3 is TGTGCCAGCAGTGGCTATTTGGGGAGCGAGGAGCTGTTTTTT. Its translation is CASSGYLGSEELFF.

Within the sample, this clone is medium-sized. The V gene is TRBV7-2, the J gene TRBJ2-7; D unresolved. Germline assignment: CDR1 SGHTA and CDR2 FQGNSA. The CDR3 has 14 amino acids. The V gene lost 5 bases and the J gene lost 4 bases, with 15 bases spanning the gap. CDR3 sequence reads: CASSHHLNHYEQYF. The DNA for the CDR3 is TGTGCCAGCAGCCATCACTTAAACCATTACGAGCAGTACTTC.

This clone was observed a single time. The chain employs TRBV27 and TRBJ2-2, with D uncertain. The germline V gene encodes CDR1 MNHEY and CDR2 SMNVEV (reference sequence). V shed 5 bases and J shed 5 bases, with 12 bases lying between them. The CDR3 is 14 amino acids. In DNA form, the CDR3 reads TGTGCCAGCAGTCTCGTCCTAAAGACCGGGGAGCTGTTTTTT. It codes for CASSLVLKTGELFF.

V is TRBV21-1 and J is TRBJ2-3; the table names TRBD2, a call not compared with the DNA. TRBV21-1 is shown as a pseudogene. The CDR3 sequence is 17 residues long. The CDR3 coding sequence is TGTGCCAGCAGCTCACGGGGACTAGCGGGGTATGGAAATACGCAGTATTTT. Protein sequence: CASSSRGLAGYGNTQYF.

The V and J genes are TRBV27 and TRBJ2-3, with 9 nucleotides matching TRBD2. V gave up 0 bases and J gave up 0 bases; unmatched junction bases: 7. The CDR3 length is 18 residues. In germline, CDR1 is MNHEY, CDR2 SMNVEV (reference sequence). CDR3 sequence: CASSLSLAGIPSTDTQYF. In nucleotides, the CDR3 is TGTGCCAGCAGTTTATCGCTAGCGGGGATCCCCAGCACAGATACGCAGTATTTT.

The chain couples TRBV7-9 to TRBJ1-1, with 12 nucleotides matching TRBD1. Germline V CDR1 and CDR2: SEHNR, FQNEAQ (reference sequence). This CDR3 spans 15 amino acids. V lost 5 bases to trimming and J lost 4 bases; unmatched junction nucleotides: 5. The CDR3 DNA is TGTGCCAGCAGCGCCCCGGGACAGGGGGCCACTGAAGCTTTCTTT. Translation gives CASSAPGQGATEAFF.

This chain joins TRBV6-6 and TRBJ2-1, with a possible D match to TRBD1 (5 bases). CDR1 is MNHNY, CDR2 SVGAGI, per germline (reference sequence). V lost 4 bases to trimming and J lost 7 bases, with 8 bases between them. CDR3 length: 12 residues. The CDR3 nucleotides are TGTGCCAGCAGTTCAGGGTGGAATGAGCAGTTCTTC. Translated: CASSSGWNEQFF.

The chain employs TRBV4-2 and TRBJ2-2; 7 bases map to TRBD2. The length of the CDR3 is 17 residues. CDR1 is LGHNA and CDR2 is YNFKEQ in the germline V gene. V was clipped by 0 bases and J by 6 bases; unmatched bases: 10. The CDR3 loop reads CASSQDQPSGEAGELFF. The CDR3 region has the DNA TGTGCCAGCAGCCAAGATCAGCCCAGCGGGGAGGCCGGGGAGCTGTTTTTT.

The CDR3 protein is CASSLAKTGGGYGYTF. The CDR3 region has the DNA TGTGCCAGCAGCTTAGCCAAGACAGGGGGCGGCTATGGCTACACCTTC. The gene calls are TRBV7-9 and TRBJ1-2; TRBD1 aligns across 10 bases. CDR3 length equals 16 residues. Germline trimming cut 0 bases from V and 4 bases from J; bases unmatched to any gene: 5. Looked up from germline, CDR1 is SEHNR and CDR2 is FQNEAQ (reference sequence).

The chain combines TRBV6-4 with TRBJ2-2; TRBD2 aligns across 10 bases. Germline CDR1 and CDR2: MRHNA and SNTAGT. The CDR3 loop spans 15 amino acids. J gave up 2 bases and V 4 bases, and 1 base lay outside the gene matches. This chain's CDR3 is CASSGTSGNTGELFF. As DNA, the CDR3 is TGTGCCAGCAGTGGGACTAGCGGAAACACCGGGGAGCTGTTTTTT.

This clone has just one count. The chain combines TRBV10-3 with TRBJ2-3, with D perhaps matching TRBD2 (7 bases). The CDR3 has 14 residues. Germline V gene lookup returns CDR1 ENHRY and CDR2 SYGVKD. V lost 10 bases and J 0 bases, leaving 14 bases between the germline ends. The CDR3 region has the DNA TGTGCCACCGGGGGGCTTTCTAGCACAGATACGCAGTATTTT. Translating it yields CATGGLSSTDTQYF.

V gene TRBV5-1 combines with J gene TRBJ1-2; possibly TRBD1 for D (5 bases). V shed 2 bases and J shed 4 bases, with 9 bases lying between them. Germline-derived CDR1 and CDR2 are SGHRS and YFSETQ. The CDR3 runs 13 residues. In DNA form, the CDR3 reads TGCGCCAGCAGCTTTGCAGGGTTCTATGGCTACACCTTC. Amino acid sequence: CASSFAGFYGYTF.

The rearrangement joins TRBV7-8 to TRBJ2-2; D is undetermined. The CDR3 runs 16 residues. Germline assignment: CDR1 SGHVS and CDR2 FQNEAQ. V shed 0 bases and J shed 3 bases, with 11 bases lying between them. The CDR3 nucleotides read TGTGCCAGCAGCTTAGCGTACAGCCCGGACACCGGGGAGCTGTTTTTT. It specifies CASSLAYSPDTGELFF.

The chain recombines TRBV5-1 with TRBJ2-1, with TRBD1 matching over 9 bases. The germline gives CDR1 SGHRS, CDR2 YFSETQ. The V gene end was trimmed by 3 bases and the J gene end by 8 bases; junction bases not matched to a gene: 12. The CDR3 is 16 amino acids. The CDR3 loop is CASSSPGQGPLDEQFF. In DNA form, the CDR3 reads TGCGCCAGCAGCTCACCGGGACAGGGCCCCCTAGATGAGCAGTTCTTC.

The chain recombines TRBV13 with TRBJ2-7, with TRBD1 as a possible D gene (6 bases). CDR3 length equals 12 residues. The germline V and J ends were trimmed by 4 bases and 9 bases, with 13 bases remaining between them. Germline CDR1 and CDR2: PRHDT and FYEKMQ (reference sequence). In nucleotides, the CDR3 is TGTGCCAGCAGCTCGGACAGACCTCTGCAGTACTTC. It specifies CASSSDRPLQYF.

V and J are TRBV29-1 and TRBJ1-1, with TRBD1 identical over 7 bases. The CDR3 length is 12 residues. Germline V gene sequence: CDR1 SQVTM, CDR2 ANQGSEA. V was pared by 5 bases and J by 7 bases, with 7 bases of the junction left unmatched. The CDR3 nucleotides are TGCAGCGTTAAGACAGGGCCCCTTGAAGCTTTCTTT. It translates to CSVKTGPLEAFF.

CDR3 nucleotide sequence: TGTGCCATCAGGGCAGCGGGGGGGCTCTCCGGCACAGATACGCAGTATTTT. Translating it yields CAIRAAGGLSGTDTQYF. The chain links TRBV10-3 to TRBJ2-3; 10 positions match TRBD2. The length of the CDR3 is 17 residues. Unmatched junction bases numbered 10, after V lost 6 bases and J lost 1 base. Germline V CDR1 and CDR2: ENHRY, SYGVKD.

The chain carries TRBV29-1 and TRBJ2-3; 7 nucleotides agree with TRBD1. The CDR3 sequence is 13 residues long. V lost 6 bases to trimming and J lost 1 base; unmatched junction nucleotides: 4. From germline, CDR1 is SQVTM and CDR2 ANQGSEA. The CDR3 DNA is TGCAGCGTCCCGACAGGGCGCACAGATACGCAGTATTTT. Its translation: CSVPTGRTDTQYF.

In DNA, the CDR3 is TGTGCCAGCAGCTGGACCAGGGGGGGAACTGAAGCTTTCTTT. Residues: CASSWTRGGTEAFF. The chain employs TRBV5-4 and TRBJ1-1; the match to TRBD1 covers 7 bases. Germline V gene sequence: CDR1 SGHNT, CDR2 YYREEE (reference sequence). V gave up 3 bases and J gave up 5 bases; unmatched junction bases: 7. The CDR3 is made up of 14 amino acids.